The clone carrying this T cell receptor (beta chain) was found once. This record belongs to a study of blood T cell repertoires in COVID-19. In the study overall: Sample material is recorded as cDNA or gDNA derived from T cells, B-cell-depleted T cells, or PBMCs.

CDR3 length: 15 residues. Germline CDR1 LGHDT, CDR2 YNNKEL (reference sequence). Trimming took 2 bases from V and 5 from J; bases not matched to a gene: 4. Generated by immunoSEQ multiplex PCR, the TCRdb table keeps only in-frame clones and is missing some. The sample includes around 100,000 clones, roughly 71% of them seen just once. Sample: peripheral blood. The J gene is TRBJ2-7, the V gene TRBV3-1 (or the pseudogene TRBV3-2); 12 nucleotides align to TRBD2. The clonotype comes from a man aged 80 or over with acute or convalescent COVID-19. In DNA, the CDR3 is TGTGCCAGCAGCCAAACGACTAGCGGGAGCAACGAGCAGTACTTC. This translates into CASSQTTSGSNEQYF.